Listed below are T cell receptor beta chains from one sample, sequenced in a study of Ad26.COV2.S vaccination and SARS-CoV-2 variants. Using immunoSEQ multiplex PCR, the repertoire was profiled, and TCRdb retains in-frame clones only, with some absent. The sample contains about 420,000 clones, roughly 90% of which appear only once. This specimen was peripheral blood, taken in a trial of Ad26.COV2.S vaccine versus placebo. The receptors derive from a person aged 18 to 59 who received the Ad26.COV2.S COVID-19 vaccine or a placebo. Each CDR3 is given with its conserved first and last residue. The order of the fields is J gene, D gene, V gene, clone size, CDR3 protein, CDR3 DNA. The D gene is left open where the match is weak. Expanded clones get a size class; other rows say once, few or many, or leave the size out.

TRBJ1-3	-	TRBV7-3	-	CASSLGTNSGNTIYF	TGTGCCAGCAGCTTAGGAACTAACTCTGGAAACACCATATATTTT
TRBJ1-1	TRBD1	TRBV7-2	few	CASSVQGWGNTEAFF	TGTGCCAGCAGCGTACAGGGGTGGGGGAACACTGAAGCTTTCTTT
TRBJ1-6	-	TRBV30	-	CAWSGWESSYNSPLHF	TGTGCCTGGAGTGGTTGGGAAAGCTCCTATAATTCACCCCTCCACTTT
TRBJ2-3	-	TRBV7-2	-	CASTLGLAADTQYF	TGTGCCAGCACCCTAGGGCTAGCAGCAGATACGCAGTATTTT
TRBJ1-5	-	TRBV2	-	CASRVSGTRNQPQHF	TGTGCCAGCAGAGTCTCCGGGACAAGAAATCAGCCCCAGCATTTT
TRBJ2-5	-	TRBV11-2	-	CASSPQFGIQETQYF	TGTGCCAGCAGCCCCCAATTCGGGATTCAAGAGACCCAGTACTTC
TRBJ1-2	TRBD1	TRBV4-2	-	CASSQDPDRGRLGYGYTF	TGTGCCAGCAGCCAAGACCCCGACAGGGGGCGCCTAGGGTATGGCTACACCTTC
TRBJ1-5	-	TRBV10-3	-	CAISESLNSNQPQHF	TGTGCCATCAGTGAGTCCCTTAATAGCAATCAGCCCCAGCATTTT
TRBJ1-4	TRBD1	TRBV28	-	CASSPTGTLANEKLFF	TGTGCCAGCAGTCCGACAGGGACCCTGGCTAATGAAAAACTGTTTTTT
TRBJ1-2	TRBD1	TRBV6-4	-	CASRPGQASYGYTF	TGTGCCAGCAGGCCGGGACAGGCCTCCTATGGCTACACCTTC
TRBJ1-6	TRBD1	TRBV2	-	CASRRDRGRSSYNSPLHF	TGTGCCAGCAGGCGGGACAGGGGAAGGAGCTCCTATAATTCACCCCTCCACTTT
TRBJ2-3	TRBD1	TRBV7-9	-	CASTLDRATDTQYF	TGTGCCAGCACCTTAGACAGGGCAACAGATACGCAGTATTTT
TRBJ2-2	TRBD1	TRBV4-1	-	CASSRTGSPGELFF	TGCGCCAGCAGTCGGACAGGGAGCCCCGGGGAGCTGTTTTTT
TRBJ2-1	TRBD2	TRBV28	-	CASSYSGGEYNEQFF	TGTGCCAGCAGTTATAGCGGGGGCGAATACAATGAGCAGTTCTTC
TRBJ2-2	-	TRBV18	-	CASFFRDQTGELFF	TGTGCCAGCTTCTTTCGTGATCAGACCGGGGAGCTGTTTTTT
TRBJ2-7	-	TRBV7-9	once	CASSSGPYEQYF	TGTGCCAGCAGCTCCGGCCCCTACGAGCAGTACTTC
TRBJ1-2	TRBD1	TRBV6-6	-	CASSYDGTGSTYGYTF	TGTGCCAGCAGTTACGATGGGACAGGGAGTACCTATGGCTACACCTTC
TRBJ1-5	-	TRBV28	-	CASRQSNQPQHF	TGTGCCAGTAGACAGTCCAATCAGCCCCAGCATTTT
TRBJ2-7	TRBD1	TRBV9	-	CASSPRQGFYEQYF	TGTGCCAGCAGCCCGCGACAGGGGTTCTACGAGCAGTACTTC
TRBJ1-2	-	TRBV7-6	-	CASSRSSGGRPANYGYTF	TGTGCCAGCAGCCGGAGTTCGGGGGGACGTCCCGCTAACTATGGCTACACCTTC
TRBJ1-2	TRBD1	TRBV6-1	-	CASSALDGQGPFGYTF	TGTGCCAGCAGTGCACTAGACGGACAGGGCCCTTTTGGCTACACCTTC
TRBJ2-7	-	TRBV2	-	CASSEGRVWRYEQYF	TGTGCCAGCAGTGAAGGTAGGGTTTGGCGCTACGAGCAGTACTTC
TRBJ1-3	TRBD1	TRBV7-6	-	CASSRGQGLFGNTIYF	TGTGCCAGCAGCCGCGGACAGGGATTATTTGGAAACACCATATATTTT
TRBJ1-1	-	TRBV7-3	-	CASSPQGNTEAFF	TGTGCCAGCAGCCCCCAGGGGAACACTGAAGCTTTCTTT
TRBJ1-1	-	TRBV10-3	-	CAISDLGGTEAFF	TGTGCCATCAGTGATCTAGGGGGGACTGAAGCTTTCTTT
TRBJ1-1	-	TRBV12-3/TRBV12-4	-	CASSFSGNTEAFF	TGTGCCAGCAGTTTCTCCGGGAACACTGAAGCTTTCTTT
TRBJ1-2	-	TRBV6-2/TRBV6-3	-	CASSIDRAYGYTF	TGTGCCAGCAGTATTGACAGAGCCTATGGCTACACCTTC
TRBJ1-1	TRBD1	TRBV5-1	once	CASSLEGQGHTEAFF	TGCGCCAGCAGCTTGGAAGGACAGGGACACACTGAAGCTTTCTTT
TRBJ2-2	-	TRBV15	-	CATSRDGDPDENTGELFF	TGTGCCACCAGCAGAGATGGGGACCCGGACGAGAACACCGGGGAGCTGTTTTTT
TRBJ2-3	TRBD1	TRBV19	-	CASREDRGTDTQYF	TGTGCCAGTAGGGAGGACAGGGGAACAGATACGCAGTATTTT
TRBJ2-2	TRBD1	TRBV29-1	-	CSVGTGTGELFF	TGCAGCGTAGGGACAGGGACCGGGGAGCTGTTTTTT
TRBJ2-1	TRBD1	TRBV7-9	once	CASSPDRDRGANEQFF	TGTGCCAGCAGCCCAGACCGGGACAGGGGGGCCAATGAGCAGTTCTTC
TRBJ2-7	-	TRBV2	-	CASREIQGLVYEQYF	TGTGCCAGCAGAGAAATACAGGGTTTAGTCTACGAGCAGTACTTC
TRBJ1-6	-	TRBV5-1	-	CASSFGAGNSPLHF	TGCGCCAGCAGCTTCGGGGCGGGGAATTCACCCCTCCACTTT
TRBJ2-7	-	TRBV7-9	-	CASSSPGPTYEQYF	TGTGCCAGCAGCTCGCCGGGACCGACGTACGAGCAGTACTTC
TRBJ2-3	-	TRBV5-6	-	CASSLFARSTADTQYF	TGTGCCAGCAGCTTGTTTGCGCGCTCGACGGCAGATACGCAGTATTTT
TRBJ2-5	-	TRBV30	-	CAWNKRGGNQETQYF	TGTGCCTGGAATAAACGTGGGGGGAATCAAGAGACCCAGTACTTC
TRBJ2-1	TRBD1	TRBV15	-	CATSTLTGVNEQFF	TGTGCCACCAGCACCTTAACAGGGGTCAATGAGCAGTTCTTC
TRBJ1-2	TRBD1	TRBV6-5	-	CASSSNSGTAFGLTF	TGTGCCAGCAGTTCAAACTCCGGGACAGCCTTTGGTCTCACCTTC
TRBJ2-7	TRBD1	TRBV5-5	-	CASSPSGQGNEQYF	TGTGCCAGCAGCCCCTCGGGACAGGGTAACGAGCAGTACTTC
TRBJ2-7	TRBD1	TRBV18	once	CASSELRPGQRLYEQYF	TGTGCCAGCTCAGAGCTCCGACCGGGACAGCGCCTCTACGAGCAGTACTTC
TRBJ1-6	-	TRBV6-1	-	CASSDRTNSPLHF	TGTGCCAGCAGTGACAGGACGAATTCACCCCTCCACTTT
TRBJ1-2	-	TRBV30	-	CACTEVLNYGYTF	TGTGCCTGTACAGAAGTATTAAACTATGGCTACACCTTC
TRBJ2-3	-	TRBV11-2	-	CASSLGATWGTDTQYF	TGTGCCAGCAGCCTCGGGGCAACCTGGGGCACAGATACGCAGTATTTT
TRBJ2-3	TRBD2	TRBV19	-	CASSMSPGGRTDTQYF	TGTGCCAGTAGTATGTCCCCGGGGGGGCGCACAGATACGCAGTATTTT